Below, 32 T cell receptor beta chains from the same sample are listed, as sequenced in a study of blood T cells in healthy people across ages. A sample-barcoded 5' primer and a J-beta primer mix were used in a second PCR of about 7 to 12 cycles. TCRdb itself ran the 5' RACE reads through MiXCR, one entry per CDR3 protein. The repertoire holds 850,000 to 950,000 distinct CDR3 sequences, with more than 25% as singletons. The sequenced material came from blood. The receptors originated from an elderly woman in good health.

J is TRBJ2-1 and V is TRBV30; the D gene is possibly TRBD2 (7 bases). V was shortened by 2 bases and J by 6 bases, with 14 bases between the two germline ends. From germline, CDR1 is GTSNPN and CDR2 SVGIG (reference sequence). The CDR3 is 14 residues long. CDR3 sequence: CAWSRGAPLNEQFF. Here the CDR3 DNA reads TGTGCCTGGAGTCGGGGGGCTCCCCTCAATGAGCAGTTCTTC.

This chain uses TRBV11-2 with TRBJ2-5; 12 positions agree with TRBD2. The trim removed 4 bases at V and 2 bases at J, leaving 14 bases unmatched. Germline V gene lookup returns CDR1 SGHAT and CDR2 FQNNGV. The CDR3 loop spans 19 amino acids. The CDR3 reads CASSWRVTSGGWGQETQYF. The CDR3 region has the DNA TGTGCCAGCAGCTGGAGGGTAACTAGCGGGGGGTGGGGACAAGAGACCCAGTACTTC.

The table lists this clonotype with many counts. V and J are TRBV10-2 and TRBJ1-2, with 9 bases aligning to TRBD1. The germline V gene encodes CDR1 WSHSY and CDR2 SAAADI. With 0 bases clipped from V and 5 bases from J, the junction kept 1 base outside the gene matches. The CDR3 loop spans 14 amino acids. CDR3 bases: TGCGCCAGCAGTGAGTCGGACAGGGGTTATGGCTACACCTTC. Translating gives CASSESDRGYGYTF.

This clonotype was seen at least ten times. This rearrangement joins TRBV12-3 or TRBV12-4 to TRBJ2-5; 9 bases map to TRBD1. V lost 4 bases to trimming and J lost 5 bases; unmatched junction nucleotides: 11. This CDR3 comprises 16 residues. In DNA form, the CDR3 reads TGTGCCAGCAGTTGGGTCGGGACAGGGTCCATGGAGACCCAGTACTTC. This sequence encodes CASSWVGTGSMETQYF.

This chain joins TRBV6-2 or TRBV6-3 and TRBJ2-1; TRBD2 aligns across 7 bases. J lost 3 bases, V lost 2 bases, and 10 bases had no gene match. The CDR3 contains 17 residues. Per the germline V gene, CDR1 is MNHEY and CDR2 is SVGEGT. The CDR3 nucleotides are TGTGCCAGCAGTTACGGCCAGGGCGGGGGATTCTACAATGAGCAGTTCTTC. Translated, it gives CASSYGQGGGFYNEQFF.

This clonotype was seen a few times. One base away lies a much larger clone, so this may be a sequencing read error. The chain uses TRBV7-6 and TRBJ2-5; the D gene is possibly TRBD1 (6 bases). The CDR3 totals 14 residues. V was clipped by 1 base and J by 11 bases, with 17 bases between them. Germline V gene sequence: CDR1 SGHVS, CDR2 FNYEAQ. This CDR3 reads CASSLVVQGNEQYF. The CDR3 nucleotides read TGTGCCAGCAGCTTAGTGGTCCAGGGGAATGAGCAGTACTTC. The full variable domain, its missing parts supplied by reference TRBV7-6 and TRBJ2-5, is GAGVSQSPRYKVTKRGQDVALRCDPISGHVSLYWYRQALGQGPEFLTYFNYEAQQDKSGLPNDRFSAERPEGSISTLTIQRTEQRDSAMYRCASSLVVQGNEQYFGPGTRLLVL.

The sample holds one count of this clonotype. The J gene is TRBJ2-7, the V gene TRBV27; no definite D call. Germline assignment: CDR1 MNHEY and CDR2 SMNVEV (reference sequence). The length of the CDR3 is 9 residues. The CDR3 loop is CTKSLSQYF. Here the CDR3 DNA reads TGTACCAAGTCCCTATCCCAGTACTTC.

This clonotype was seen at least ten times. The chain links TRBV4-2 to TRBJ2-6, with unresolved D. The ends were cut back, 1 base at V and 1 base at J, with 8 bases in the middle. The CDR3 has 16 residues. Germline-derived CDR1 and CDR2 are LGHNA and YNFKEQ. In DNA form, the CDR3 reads TGTGCCAGCAGCCAAGCTACCGGGTCTGGGGCCAACGTCCTGACTTTC. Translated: CASSQATGSGANVLTF.

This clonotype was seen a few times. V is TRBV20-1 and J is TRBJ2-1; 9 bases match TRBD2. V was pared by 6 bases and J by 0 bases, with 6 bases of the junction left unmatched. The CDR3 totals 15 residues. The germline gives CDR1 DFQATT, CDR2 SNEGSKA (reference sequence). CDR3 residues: CSAVAGGPSYNEQFF. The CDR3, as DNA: TGCAGTGCCGTCGCGGGGGGGCCCTCCTACAATGAGCAGTTCTTC.

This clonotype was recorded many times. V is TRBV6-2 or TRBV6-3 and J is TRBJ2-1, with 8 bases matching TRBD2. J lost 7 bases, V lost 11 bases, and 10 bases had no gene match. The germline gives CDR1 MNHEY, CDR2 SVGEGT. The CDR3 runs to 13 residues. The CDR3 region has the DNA TGTGCCGGACGGGGAGCGGGGGAGAATGAGCAGTTCTTC. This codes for CAGRGAGENEQFF.

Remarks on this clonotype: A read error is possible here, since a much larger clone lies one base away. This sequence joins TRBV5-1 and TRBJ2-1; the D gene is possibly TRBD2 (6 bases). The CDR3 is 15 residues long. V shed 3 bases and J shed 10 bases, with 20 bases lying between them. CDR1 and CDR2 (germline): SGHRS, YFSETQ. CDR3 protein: CASSWATFPGEEQFF. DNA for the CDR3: TGCGCCAGCAGCTGGGCGACATTCCCGGGAGAGGAGCAGTTCTTC.

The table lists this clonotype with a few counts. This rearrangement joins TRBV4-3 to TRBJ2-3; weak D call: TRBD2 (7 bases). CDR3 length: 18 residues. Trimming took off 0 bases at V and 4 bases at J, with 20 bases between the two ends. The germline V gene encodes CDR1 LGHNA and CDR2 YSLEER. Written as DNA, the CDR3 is TGCGCCAGCAGCCAAGAAAGATTTGCGGGGGCCGGCGCAGATACGCAGTATTTT. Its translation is CASSQERFAGAGADTQYF.

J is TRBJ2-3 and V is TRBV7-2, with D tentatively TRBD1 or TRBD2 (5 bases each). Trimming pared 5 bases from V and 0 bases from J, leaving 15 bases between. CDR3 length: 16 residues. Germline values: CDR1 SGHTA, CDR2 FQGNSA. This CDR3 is CASSKGTVSSTDTQYF. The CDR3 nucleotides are TGTGCCAGCAGCAAAGGGACGGTCTCTAGCACAGATACGCAGTATTTT.

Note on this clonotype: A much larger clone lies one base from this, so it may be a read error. The CDR3 sequence is CASSRPGLRSYERYF. Here the CDR3 DNA reads TGTGCCAGCAGTAGACCGGGACTCCGCTCCTACGAGCGGTACTTC. This chain uses TRBV28 with TRBJ2-7; TRBD2 might be the D (6 bases). CDR3 length: 15 amino acids. Germline V gene sequence: CDR1 MDHEN, CDR2 SYDVKM.

DNA of the CDR3: TGCAGTGCTAGACTATCAGGAGATACGCAGTATTTT. This gives the protein CSARLSGDTQYF. This sequence joins TRBV20-1 and TRBJ2-3; D is unclear. CDR1 is DFQATT and CDR2 is SNEGSKA in the germline V gene (reference sequence). The CDR3 runs 12 residues. The V gene lost 2 bases and the J gene lost 5 bases, with 8 bases spanning the gap.

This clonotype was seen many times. The CDR3, as DNA: TGTGCCATCAATGGACAGGGGCAGGAGACCCAGTACTTC. Encoded protein: CAINGQGQETQYF. The V gene is TRBV10-3, the J gene TRBJ2-5; 9 bases are shared with TRBD1. The CDR3 spans 13 residues. V was pared by 7 bases and J by 5 bases, with 5 bases of the junction left unmatched. Germline V gene sequence: CDR1 ENHRY, CDR2 SYGVKD.

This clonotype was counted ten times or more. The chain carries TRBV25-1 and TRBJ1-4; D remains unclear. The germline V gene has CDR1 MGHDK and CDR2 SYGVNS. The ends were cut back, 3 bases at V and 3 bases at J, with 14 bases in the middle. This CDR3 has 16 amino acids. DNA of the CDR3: TGTGCCAGCAGTGATCCGCCGGGGAGCCCTAATGAAAAACTGTTTTTT. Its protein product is CASSDPPGSPNEKLFF.

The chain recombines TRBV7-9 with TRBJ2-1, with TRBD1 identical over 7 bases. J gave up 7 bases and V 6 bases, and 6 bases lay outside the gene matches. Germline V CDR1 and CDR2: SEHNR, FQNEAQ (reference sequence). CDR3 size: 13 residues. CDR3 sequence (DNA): TGTGCCAGCAGGGATGACAGGGTGAATGAGCAGTTCTTC. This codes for CASRDDRVNEQFF.

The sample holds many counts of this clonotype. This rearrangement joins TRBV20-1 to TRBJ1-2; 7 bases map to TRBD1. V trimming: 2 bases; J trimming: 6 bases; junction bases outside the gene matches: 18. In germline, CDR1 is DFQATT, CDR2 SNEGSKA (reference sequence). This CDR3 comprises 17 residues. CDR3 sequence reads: CSARPAYGSGTADGYTF. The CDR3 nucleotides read TGCAGTGCTAGACCTGCTTACGGCTCCGGGACAGCGGATGGCTACACCTTC.

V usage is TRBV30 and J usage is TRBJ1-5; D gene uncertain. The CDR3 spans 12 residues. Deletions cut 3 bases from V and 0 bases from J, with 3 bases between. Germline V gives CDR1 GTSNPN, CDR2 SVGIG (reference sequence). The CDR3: CAWSGSNQPQHF. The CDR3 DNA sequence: TGTGCCTGGAGCGGTAGCAATCAGCCCCAGCATTTT.

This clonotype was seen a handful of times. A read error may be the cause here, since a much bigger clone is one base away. CDR3: CASSKARGTSYNEQYF. DNA of the CDR3: TGTGCCAGCAGTAAAGCTCGCGGGACTAGTTACAATGAGCAGTACTTC. The rearrangement joins TRBV7-2 to TRBJ2-5; TRBD2 matches at 8 bases. V dropped 6 bases and J dropped 11; count of bases not matched to a gene: 20. In germline, CDR1 is SGHTA, CDR2 FQGNSA. This CDR3 spans 16 amino acids.

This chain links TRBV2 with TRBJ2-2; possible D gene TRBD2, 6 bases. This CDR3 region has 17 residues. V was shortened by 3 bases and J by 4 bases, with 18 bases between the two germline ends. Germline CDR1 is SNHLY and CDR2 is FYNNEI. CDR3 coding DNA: TGTGCCAGCAGTGACCCGCTAGCGCTAGTTGTCACCGGGGAGCTGTTTTTT. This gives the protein CASSDPLALVVTGELFF.

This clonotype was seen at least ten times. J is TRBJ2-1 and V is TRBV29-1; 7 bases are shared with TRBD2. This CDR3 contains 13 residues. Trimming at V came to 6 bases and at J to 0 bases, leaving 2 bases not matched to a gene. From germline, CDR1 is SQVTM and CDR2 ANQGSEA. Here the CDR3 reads CSVGGFSYNEQFF. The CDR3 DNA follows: TGCAGCGTCGGGGGGTTCTCCTACAATGAGCAGTTCTTC.

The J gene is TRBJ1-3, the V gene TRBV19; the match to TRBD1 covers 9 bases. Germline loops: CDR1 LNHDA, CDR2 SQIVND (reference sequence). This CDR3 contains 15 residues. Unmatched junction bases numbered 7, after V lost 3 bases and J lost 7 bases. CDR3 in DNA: TGTGCCAGTAGTATGGGCGGACAGGGGAGGAACACCATATATTTT. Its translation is CASSMGGQGRNTIYF. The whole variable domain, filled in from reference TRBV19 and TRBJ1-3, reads DGGITQSPKYLFRKEGQNVTLSCEQNLNHDAMYWYRQDPGQGLRLIYYSQIVNDFQKGDIAEGYSVSREKKESFPLTVTSAQKNPTAFYLCASSMGGQGRNTIYFGEGSWLTVV.

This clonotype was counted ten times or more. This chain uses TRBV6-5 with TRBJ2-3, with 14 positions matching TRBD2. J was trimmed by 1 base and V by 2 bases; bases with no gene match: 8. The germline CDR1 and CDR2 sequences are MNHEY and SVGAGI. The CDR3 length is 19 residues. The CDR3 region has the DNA TGTGCCAGCAGTTACGGCGGGACTAGCGGGGGAGTAGGCACAGATACGCAGTATTTT. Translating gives CASSYGGTSGGVGTDTQYF.

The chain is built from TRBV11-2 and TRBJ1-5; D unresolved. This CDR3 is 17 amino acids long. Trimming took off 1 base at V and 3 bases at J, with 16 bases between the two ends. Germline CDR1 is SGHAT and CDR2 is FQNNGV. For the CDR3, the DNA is TGTGCCAGCAGCTTAGCCGGGCCCCCCTTGCCCAATCAGCCCCAGCATTTT. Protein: CASSLAGPPLPNQPQHF.

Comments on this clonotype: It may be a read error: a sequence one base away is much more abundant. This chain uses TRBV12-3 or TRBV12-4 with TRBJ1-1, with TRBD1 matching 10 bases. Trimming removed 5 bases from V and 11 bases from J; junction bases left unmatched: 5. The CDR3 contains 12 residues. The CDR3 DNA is TGTGCCAGCAGTAGAGGACAGGGGGACGCTTTCTTT. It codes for CASSRGQGDAFF.

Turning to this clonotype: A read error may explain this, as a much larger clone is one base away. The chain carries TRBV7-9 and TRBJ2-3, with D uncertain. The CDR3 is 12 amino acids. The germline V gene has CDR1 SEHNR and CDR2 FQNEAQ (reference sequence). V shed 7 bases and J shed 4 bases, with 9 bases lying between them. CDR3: CASNQVADTQYF. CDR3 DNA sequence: TGTGCCAGCAATCAGGTCGCAGATACGCAGTATTTT.

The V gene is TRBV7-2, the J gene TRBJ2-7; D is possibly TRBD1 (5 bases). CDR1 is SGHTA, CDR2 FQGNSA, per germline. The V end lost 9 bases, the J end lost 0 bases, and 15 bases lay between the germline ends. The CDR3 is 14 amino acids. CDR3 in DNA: TGTGCCAGTAGTCATCAGGGATTCTCCTACGAGCAGTACTTC. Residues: CASSHQGFSYEQYF.

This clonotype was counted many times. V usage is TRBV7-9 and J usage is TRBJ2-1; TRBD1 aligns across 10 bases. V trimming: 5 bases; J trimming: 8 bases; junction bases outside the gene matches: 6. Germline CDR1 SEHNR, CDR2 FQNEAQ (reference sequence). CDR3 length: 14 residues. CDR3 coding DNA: TGTGCCAGCAGCCGACAGGGGGCTAGAGATGAGCAGTTCTTC. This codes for CASSRQGARDEQFF.

The CDR3 protein is CASSLAPETQFF. CDR3 bases: TGTGCCAGCAGCTTAGCACCCGAGACCCAGTTCTTC. The chain is built from TRBV7-6 and TRBJ2-1; no clear D. V lost 0 bases to trimming and J lost 13 bases, with 10 bases between them. CDR1 SGHVS and CDR2 FNYEAQ come from the germline V gene. The CDR3 is 12 amino acids.

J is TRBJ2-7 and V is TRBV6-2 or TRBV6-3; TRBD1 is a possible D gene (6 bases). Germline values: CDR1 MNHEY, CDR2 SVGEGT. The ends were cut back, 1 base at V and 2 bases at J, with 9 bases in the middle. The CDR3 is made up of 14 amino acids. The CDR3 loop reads CASSYLGQTYEQYV. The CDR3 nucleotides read TGTGCCAGCAGTTACTTAGGACAGACCTACGAGCAGTACGTC.